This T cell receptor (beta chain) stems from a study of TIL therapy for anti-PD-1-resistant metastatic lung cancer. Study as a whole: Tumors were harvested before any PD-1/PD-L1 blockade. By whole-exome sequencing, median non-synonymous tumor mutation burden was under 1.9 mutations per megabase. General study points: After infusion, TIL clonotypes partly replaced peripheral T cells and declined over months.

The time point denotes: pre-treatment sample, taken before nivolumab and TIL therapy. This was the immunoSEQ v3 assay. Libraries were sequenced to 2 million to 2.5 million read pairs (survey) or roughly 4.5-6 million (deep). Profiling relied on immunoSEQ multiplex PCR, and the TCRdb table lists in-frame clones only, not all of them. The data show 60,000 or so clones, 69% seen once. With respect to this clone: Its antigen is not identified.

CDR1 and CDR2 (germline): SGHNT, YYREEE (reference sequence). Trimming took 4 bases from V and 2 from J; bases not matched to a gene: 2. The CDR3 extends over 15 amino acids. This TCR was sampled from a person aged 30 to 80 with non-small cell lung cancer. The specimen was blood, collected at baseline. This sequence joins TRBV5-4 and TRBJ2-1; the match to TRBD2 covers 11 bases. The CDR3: CASSMTSGAYNEQFF. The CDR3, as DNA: TGTGCCAGCAGCATGACTAGCGGGGCCTACAATGAGCAGTTCTTC.